This T cell receptor beta chain was sequenced in a study of blood T cells in healthy people across ages. Through a sample-barcoded 5' primer and a J-beta primer mix, a second PCR was run for roughly 7 to 12 cycles. TCRdb re-derived calls from the 5' RACE reads in MiXCR, one entry per CDR3 protein. This table holds roughly 1,000,000 distinct CDR3 sequences, under 30% found once. Regarding the study as a whole: Naive CD4+ cells and diversity were both higher in long-lived donors than in aged donors.

A few counts support this clonotype. The antigen is unknown. Germline loops: CDR1 SGHRS, CDR2 YFSETQ. Trimming removed 5 bases from V and 4 bases from J, with 9 bases in between. This CDR3 has 13 amino acids. This sample also appeared in a second study, on T cells of mothers and their children. From that study: Samples were provided by three healthy Caucasian mothers and their six children.

The clonotype originates from a girl aged 2-10 years in good health. What was sequenced was blood. The chain carries TRBV5-1 and TRBJ2-2; D uncertain. The CDR3 nucleotides read TGCGCCAGCAGGGCCCCCCCCACCGGGGAGCTGTTTTTT. It translates to CASRAPPTGELFF.